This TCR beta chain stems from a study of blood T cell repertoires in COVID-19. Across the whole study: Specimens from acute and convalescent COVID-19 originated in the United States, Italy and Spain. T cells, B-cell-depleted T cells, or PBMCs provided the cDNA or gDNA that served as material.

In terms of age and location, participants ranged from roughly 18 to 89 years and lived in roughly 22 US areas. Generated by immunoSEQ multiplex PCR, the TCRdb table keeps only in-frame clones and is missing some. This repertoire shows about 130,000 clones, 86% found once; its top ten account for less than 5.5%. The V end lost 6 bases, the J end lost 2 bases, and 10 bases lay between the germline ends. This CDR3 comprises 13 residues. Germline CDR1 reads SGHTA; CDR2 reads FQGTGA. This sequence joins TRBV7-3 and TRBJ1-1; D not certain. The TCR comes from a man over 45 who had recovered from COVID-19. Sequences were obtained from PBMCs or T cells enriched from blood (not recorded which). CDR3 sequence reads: CASSPYGNTEAFF. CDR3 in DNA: TGTGCCAGCAGTCCCTACGGTAACACTGAAGCTTTCTTT.